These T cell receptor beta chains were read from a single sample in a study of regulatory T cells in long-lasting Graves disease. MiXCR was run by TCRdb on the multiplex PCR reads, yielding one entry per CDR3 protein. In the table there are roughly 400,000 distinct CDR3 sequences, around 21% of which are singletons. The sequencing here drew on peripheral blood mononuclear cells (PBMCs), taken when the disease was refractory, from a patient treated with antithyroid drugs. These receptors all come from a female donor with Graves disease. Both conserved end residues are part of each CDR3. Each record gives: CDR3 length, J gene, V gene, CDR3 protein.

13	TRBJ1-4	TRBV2	CASSDRAGEKLFF
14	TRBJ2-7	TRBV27	CASSYNGRAYEQYF
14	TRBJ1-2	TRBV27	CASSLGQGGHGYTF
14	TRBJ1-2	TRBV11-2	CASSSETGIRGYTF
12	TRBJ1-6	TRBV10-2	CASGQGGQPLHF
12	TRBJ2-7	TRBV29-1	CSVKTGGHEQYF
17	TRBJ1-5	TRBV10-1	CASSTPHKPDSNQPQHF
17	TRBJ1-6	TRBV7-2	CASSLGTGGSIGSPLHF
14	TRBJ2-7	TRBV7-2	CASSQRTGIYEQYF
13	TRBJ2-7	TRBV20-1	CSARGPGSYEQYF
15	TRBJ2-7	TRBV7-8	CASSLGTGGSYEQYF
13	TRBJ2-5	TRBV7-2	CASSTRQGDSQYF
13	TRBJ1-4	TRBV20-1	CSARVGENEKLFF
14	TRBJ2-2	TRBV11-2	CASSFNLVSGELFF
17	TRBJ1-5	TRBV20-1	CSALRVQDTFPNQPQHF
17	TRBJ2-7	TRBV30	CAWSVGWTSGSRNEQYF
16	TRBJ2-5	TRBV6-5	CASSSGQGALAETQYF
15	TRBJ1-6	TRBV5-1	CASSLVGQGDSPLHF
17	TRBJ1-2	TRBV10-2	CASSESSLVFGDGGYTF
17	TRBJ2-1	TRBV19	CASSIDLIAGGPNEQFF
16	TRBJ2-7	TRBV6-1	CASSPQASGRVHEQYF
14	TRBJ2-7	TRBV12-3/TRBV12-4	CASSFSNGVYEQYF
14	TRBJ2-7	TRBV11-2	CASSPGQLSYEQYF
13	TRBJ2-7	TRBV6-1	CASNRLAGGEQYF
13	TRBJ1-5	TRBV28	CASSRSANQPQHF
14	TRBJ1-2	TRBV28	CASSWEPPNYGYTF
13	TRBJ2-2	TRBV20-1	CSAREFNTGELFF
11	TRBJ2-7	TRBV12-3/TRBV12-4	CASSFTEEQYF
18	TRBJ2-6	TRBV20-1	CSATLLAGRLSGANVLTF
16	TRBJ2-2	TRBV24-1	CATSDFKVPNTGELFF
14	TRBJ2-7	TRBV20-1	CSAPGTSGSYEQYF
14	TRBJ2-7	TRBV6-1	CASRDRRGPYEQYF
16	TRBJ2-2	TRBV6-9	CASSSGTGGLLRELFF
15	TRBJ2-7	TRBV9	CASIPRGGGTDEQYF
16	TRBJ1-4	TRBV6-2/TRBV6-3	CASSYGEQGAGEKLFF
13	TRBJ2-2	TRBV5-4	CASRYGHTGELFF
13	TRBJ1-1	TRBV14	CASSLGQNTETFF
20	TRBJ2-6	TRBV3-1	CASSPRSSRIVLTGANVLTF
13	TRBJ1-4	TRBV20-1	CSARVGLQGSLFF
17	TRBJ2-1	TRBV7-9	CASSLLLGLAKYNEQFF
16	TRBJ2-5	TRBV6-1	CASVRMWRTDQETQYF
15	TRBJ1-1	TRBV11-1	CASSSLQSMNTEAFF
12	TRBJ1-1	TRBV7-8	CASSLGTHEAFF
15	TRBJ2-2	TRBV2	CASSGEWGNTGELFF
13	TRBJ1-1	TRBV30	CAWSVGTNTEAFF